The entry below describes one T cell receptor beta chain. This specimen belongs to a study of cytomegalovirus exposure and HLA in healthy donors. Some clones are missing from TCRdb's copy, which holds only in-frame ones; the method was immunoSEQ multiplex PCR. Among fewer than 350,000 clones listed, roughly 90% were seen once. The CDR3 contains 16 residues. The V end lost 1 base, the J end lost 2 bases, and 12 bases lay between the germline ends. CDR1 is MNHNY and CDR2 is SVGAGI in the germline V gene (reference sequence). The source is a young woman in good health and CMV-seronegative. The sample was PBMCs. V usage is TRBV6-6 and J usage is TRBJ1-5; D may be TRBD1 (6 bases). The CDR3 here is CASSYLTGDGNQPQHF. The CDR3 nucleotides are TGTGCCAGCAGTTACTTGACAGGTGATGGCAATCAGCCCCAGCATTTT.